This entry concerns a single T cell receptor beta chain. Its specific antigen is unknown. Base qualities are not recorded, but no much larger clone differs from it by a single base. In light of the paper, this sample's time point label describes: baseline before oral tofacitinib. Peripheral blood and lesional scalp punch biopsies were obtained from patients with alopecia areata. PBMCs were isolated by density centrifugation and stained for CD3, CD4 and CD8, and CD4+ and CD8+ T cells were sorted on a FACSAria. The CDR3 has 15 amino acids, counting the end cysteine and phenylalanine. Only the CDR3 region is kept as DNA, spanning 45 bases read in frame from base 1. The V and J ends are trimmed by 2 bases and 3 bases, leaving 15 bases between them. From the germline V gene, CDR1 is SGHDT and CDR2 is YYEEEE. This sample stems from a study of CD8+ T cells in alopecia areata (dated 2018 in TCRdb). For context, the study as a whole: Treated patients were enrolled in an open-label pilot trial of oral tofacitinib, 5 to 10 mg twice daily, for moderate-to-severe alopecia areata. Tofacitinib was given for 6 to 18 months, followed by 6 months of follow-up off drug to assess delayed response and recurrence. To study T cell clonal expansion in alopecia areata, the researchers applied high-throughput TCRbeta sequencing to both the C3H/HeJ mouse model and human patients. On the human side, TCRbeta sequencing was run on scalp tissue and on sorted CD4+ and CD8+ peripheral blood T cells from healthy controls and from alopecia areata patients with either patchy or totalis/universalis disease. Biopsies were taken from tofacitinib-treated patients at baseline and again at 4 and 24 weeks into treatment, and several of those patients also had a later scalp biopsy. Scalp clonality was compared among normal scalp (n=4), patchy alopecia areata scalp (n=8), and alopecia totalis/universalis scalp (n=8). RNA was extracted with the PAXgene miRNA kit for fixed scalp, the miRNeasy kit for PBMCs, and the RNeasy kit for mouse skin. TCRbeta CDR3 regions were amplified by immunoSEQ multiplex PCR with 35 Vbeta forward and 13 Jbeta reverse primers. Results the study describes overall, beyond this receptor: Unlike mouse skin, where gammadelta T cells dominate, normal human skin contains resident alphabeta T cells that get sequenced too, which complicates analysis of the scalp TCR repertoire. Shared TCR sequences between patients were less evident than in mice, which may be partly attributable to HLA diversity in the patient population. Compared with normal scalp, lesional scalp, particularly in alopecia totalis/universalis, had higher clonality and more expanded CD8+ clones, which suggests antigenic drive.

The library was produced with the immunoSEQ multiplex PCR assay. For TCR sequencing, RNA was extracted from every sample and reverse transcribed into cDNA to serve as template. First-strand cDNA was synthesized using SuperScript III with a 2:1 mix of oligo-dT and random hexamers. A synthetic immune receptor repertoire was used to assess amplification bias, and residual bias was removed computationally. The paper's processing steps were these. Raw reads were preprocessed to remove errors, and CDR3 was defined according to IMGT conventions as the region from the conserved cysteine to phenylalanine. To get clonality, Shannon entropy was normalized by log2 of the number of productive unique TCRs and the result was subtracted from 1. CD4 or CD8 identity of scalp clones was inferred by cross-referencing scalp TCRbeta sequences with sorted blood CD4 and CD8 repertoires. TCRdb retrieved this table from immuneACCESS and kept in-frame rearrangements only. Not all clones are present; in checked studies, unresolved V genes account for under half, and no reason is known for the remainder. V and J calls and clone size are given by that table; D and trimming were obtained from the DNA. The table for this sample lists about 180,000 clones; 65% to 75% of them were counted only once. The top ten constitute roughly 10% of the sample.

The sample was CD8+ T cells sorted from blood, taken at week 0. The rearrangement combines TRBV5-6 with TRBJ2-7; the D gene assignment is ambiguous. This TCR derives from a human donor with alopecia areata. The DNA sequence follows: TGTGCCAGCAGCTTTGGAGCAGCTAATCTCTACGAGCAGTACTTC. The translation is CASSFGAANLYEQYF.